Shown below are 29 T cell receptor beta chains from a single sample sequenced in a study of OX40 agonist ivuxolimab in advanced cancers. TCRdb keeps only in-frame clones here, not all; method: immunoSEQ multiplex PCR. Among tens of thousands of clones listed, approximately 80% were seen once. Sequenced here: CD4+ or CD8+ T cells sorted from blood, sampled in a trial of the OX40 agonist ivuxolimab. Receptor source: an adult with an advanced solid tumor such as melanoma, head and neck, liver or kidney cancer.

The chain couples TRBV19 to TRBJ2-1; D is uncertain. The germline V and J ends were trimmed by 7 bases and 2 bases, with 3 bases remaining between them. This CDR3 contains 11 residues. Germline CDR1 is LNHDA and CDR2 is SQIVND (reference sequence). The CDR3 nucleotides are TGTGCCAGTAAGGCCTACAATGAGCAGTTCTTC. It encodes CASKAYNEQFF.

V usage is TRBV4-2 and J usage is TRBJ2-6, with TRBD1 matching 10 bases. V shed 1 base and J 1 base; nucleotides not matched to a gene: 1. CDR3 length equals 17 residues. In germline, CDR1 is LGHNA, CDR2 YNFKEQ. This chain's CDR3 is CASSQGQGASGANVLTF. The CDR3 nucleotides read TGTGCCAGCAGCCAAGGACAGGGGGCTTCTGGGGCCAACGTCCTGACTTTC.

The chain couples TRBV9 to TRBJ1-2, with 7 bases aligning to TRBD1. The CDR3 consists of 14 residues. After removal of 3 bases from V and 2 bases from J, the junction contained 4 bases not matched to a gene. The V gene's germline CDR1 is SGDLS and CDR2 YYNGEE. This CDR3 reads CASSGRDRNYGYTF. CDR3 in DNA: TGTGCCAGCAGCGGGAGGGACAGAAACTATGGCTACACCTTC.

The CDR3 here is CASSPGYQETQYF. The CDR3 nucleotides are TGTGCCAGCTCACCGGGCTACCAAGAGACCCAGTACTTC. This sequence joins TRBV18 and TRBJ2-5; D unclear. Germline values: CDR1 KGHSH, CDR2 LQKENI. CDR3 size: 13 residues. V dropped 3 bases and J dropped 0 bases, with 5 bases sitting between them.

The genes are TRBV29-1 and TRBJ2-7; D possibly corresponds to TRBD1 (5 bases). V gave up 5 bases and J gave up 3 bases, with 23 bases separating them. The CDR3 runs to 16 residues. CDR1 and CDR2 (germline): SQVTM, ANQGSEA. CDR3 protein: CSVPGAERGGIYEQYF. As DNA, the CDR3 is TGCAGCGTTCCCGGCGCGGAAAGGGGTGGTATCTACGAGCAGTACTTC.

This chain connects TRBV20-1 to TRBJ2-5; D remains ambiguous. CDR3 size: 11 residues. With 2 bases removed from V and 5 bases from J, the gap between germline ends came to 6 bases. Looked up from germline, CDR1 is DFQATT and CDR2 is SNEGSKA (reference sequence). The CDR3 protein is CSARRVETQYF. CDR3 sequence (DNA): TGCAGTGCTAGAAGGGTGGAGACCCAGTACTTC.

The chain joins TRBV11-3 to TRBJ2-1; 10 bases are shared with TRBD1. The CDR3 sequence is 13 residues long. CDR1 and CDR2 (germline): SGHNT, YENEEA. V gave up 5 bases and J gave up 8 bases; unmatched junction bases: 3. The DNA of the CDR3 is TGTGCCAGCAGCGGGGACAGGGGTCATGAGCAGTTCTTC. Translation gives CASSGDRGHEQFF.

The genes are TRBV19 and TRBJ1-1; the D is unclear. The CDR3 totals 11 residues. The germline V and J ends were trimmed by 2 bases and 7 bases, with 5 bases remaining between them. CDR1 and CDR2 (germline): LNHDA, SQIVND (reference sequence). The CDR3: CASSITSEAFF. CDR3 nucleotide sequence: TGTGCCAGTAGTATAACCAGTGAAGCTTTCTTT.

This clone came up a few times. The rearrangement uses TRBV9 and TRBJ2-1; D call uncertain. The V gene's germline CDR1 is SGDLS and CDR2 YYNGEE. V was shortened by 1 base and J by 4 bases, with 9 bases between the two germline ends. The CDR3 consists of 14 residues. CDR3 nucleotide sequence: TGTGCCAGCAGCGTAAGGAGCGAATACAATGAGCAGTTCTTC. Residues: CASSVRSEYNEQFF.

Remarks on this clone: The sample has other DNA sequences that encode this CDR3 too. This chain joins TRBV18 and TRBJ1-1; weak D call: TRBD1 (6 bases). The CDR3 consists of 11 residues. The germline V and J ends were trimmed by 6 bases and 9 bases, with 11 bases remaining between them. Germline V gene sequence: CDR1 KGHSH, CDR2 LQKENI. CDR3 DNA sequence: TGTGCCAGCTCGCCCGACAGGAAAGCTTTCTTT. The encoded protein is CASSPDRKAFF.

The rearrangement uses TRBV7-3 and TRBJ2-3; 9 positions match TRBD2. Per the germline V gene, CDR1 is SGHTA and CDR2 is FQGTGA. This CDR3 region has 17 residues. With V trimmed by 5 bases and J by 3 bases, 12 bases remained unmatched. CDR3 region: CASSPRPSGIGTDTQYF. The CDR3 nucleotides are TGTGCCAGCAGCCCCCGACCTAGCGGGATAGGGACAGATACGCAGTATTTT.

This rearrangement joins TRBV5-1 to TRBJ2-1, with D possibly matching TRBD2 (6 bases). V dropped 2 bases and J dropped 7 bases, with 16 bases sitting between them. Germline V CDR1 and CDR2: SGHRS, YFSETQ. There are 15 residues in the CDR3. The CDR3, as DNA: TGCGCCAGCAGCTTAGGCGGGACGCAAACGAATGAGCAGTTCTTC. Encoded protein: CASSLGGTQTNEQFF. The full variable domain, with the rest looked up from reference TRBV5-1 and TRBJ2-1, is KAGVTQTPRYLIKTRGQQVTLSCSPISGHRSVSWYQQTPGQGLQFLFEYFSETQRNKGNFPGRFSGRQFSNSRSEMNVSTLELGDSALYLCASSLGGTQTNEQFFGPGTRLTVL.

The chain joins TRBV7-2 to TRBJ2-7; 8 bases map to TRBD2. Germline values: CDR1 SGHTA, CDR2 FQGNSA. The CDR3 loop spans 13 amino acids. The J segment lost 11 bases and the V segment lost 3 bases, leaving 9 bases of the junction unmatched. The CDR3 reads CASSLSRAGAKYF. CDR3 nucleotides: TGTGCCAGCAGCTTGAGTAGAGCGGGGGCAAAGTACTTC.

V usage is TRBV14 and J usage is TRBJ2-5; TRBD2 matches at 7 bases. Germline V gives CDR1 SGHDN, CDR2 FVKESK. J gave up 4 bases and V 3 bases, and 11 bases lay outside the gene matches. The CDR3 sequence is 16 residues long. CDR3 in amino acids: CASSHIWGGARETQYF. The CDR3 coding sequence is TGTGCCAGCAGCCATATCTGGGGAGGGGCTCGAGAGACCCAGTACTTC.

The chain carries TRBV2 and TRBJ1-2, with 7 bases that match TRBD1. This CDR3 is 13 amino acids long. The germline CDR1 and CDR2 sequences are SNHLY and FYNNEI. J gave up 7 bases and V 5 bases, and 7 bases lay outside the gene matches. The CDR3 nucleotides are TGTGCCAGCAGTACGGACAGGATTCGTGGCTACACCTTC. Translating gives CASSTDRIRGYTF. Full variable domain (outside the CDR3, taken from reference TRBV2 and TRBJ1-2): EPEVTQTPSHQVTQMGQEVILRCVPISNHLYFYWYRQILGQKVEFLVSFYNNEISEKSEIFDDQFSVERPDGSNFTLKIRSTKLEDSAMYFCASSTDRIRGYTFGSGTRLTVV.

The genes are TRBV7-2 and TRBJ2-1, with 9 positions matching TRBD2. The CDR3 runs to 12 residues. Trimming at V came to 2 bases and at J to 12 bases, leaving 2 bases not matched to a gene. Germline CDR1 and CDR2: SGHTA and FQGNSA. The CDR3 loop reads CASSLKLAGQFF. CDR3 sequence (DNA): TGTGCCAGCAGCTTAAAACTAGCGGGGCAGTTCTTC.

The V and J genes are TRBV7-2 and TRBJ2-5; 8 bases align to TRBD2. CDR3 length: 16 residues. With 0 bases clipped from V and 1 base from J, the junction kept 4 bases outside the gene matches. In germline, CDR1 is SGHTA, CDR2 FQGNSA. The CDR3 sequence: CASSLAAGGSQETQYF. The CDR3 coding sequence is TGTGCCAGCAGCTTAGCGGCGGGGGGTTCCCAAGAGACCCAGTACTTC.

The chain has TRBV6-1 and TRBJ2-5; 8 nucleotides line up with TRBD1. The J call may be mistaken, given a closer DNA end match to TRBJ2-7. CDR3 length equals 14 residues. Germline V gives CDR1 MNHNS, CDR2 SASEGT. The CDR3 spells CASTFGDRSYEQYF. DNA for the CDR3: TGTGCCAGCACCTTCGGGGACAGGTCCTACGAGCAGTACTTC.

This clone was seen a handful of times. This sequence joins TRBV29-1 and TRBJ2-1; D gene ambiguous. V was trimmed by 3 bases and J by 15 bases, leaving 9 bases between them. Per germline, CDR1 SQVTM and CDR2 ANQGSEA. This CDR3 comprises 9 residues. In DNA form, the CDR3 reads TGCAGCGTTGATTCTTTCCCGTTCTTC. Its translation is CSVDSFPFF.

The chain employs TRBV6-1 and TRBJ2-2; D not resolved. From germline, CDR1 is MNHNS and CDR2 SASEGT. V shed 2 bases and J shed 3 bases, with 4 bases lying between them. The CDR3 totals 13 residues. The CDR3 protein is CASSEKDTGELFF. The CDR3 region has the DNA TGTGCCAGCAGTGAAAAGGACACCGGGGAGCTGTTTTTT.

The J gene is TRBJ2-1, the V gene TRBV11-2; D remains unclear. The CDR3 contains 13 residues. The V gene lost 4 bases and the J gene lost 8 bases, with 12 bases spanning the gap. Germline assignment: CDR1 SGHAT and CDR2 FQNNGV. The chain's CDR3 is CASSSGLGDEQFF. The CDR3 region has the DNA TGTGCCAGCAGCTCCGGATTGGGCGATGAGCAGTTCTTC.

This clone was seen a single time. The rearrangement uses TRBV2 and TRBJ2-4; 9 nucleotides match TRBD1. Germline V gives CDR1 SNHLY, CDR2 FYNNEI. The CDR3 totals 15 residues. The V and J ends lost 1 base and 7 bases, in that order; junction bases with no gene match: 5. The CDR3 DNA sequence: TGTGCCAGCAGTGAAGAACAGGGGGCGAAGAACATTCAGTACTTC. Translation: CASSEEQGAKNIQYF.

CDR3 sequence: CASSVGGAAYNEQFF. The CDR3 nucleotides read TGTGCCAGCAGCGTAGGCGGGGCAGCCTACAATGAGCAGTTCTTC. The chain has TRBV5-6 and TRBJ2-1; D perhaps matches TRBD2 (6 bases). V lost 4 bases and J lost 2, with 13 bases in between. The CDR3 extends over 15 amino acids. Germline CDR1 reads SGHDT; CDR2 reads YYEEEE.

The V call is TRBV7-2, the J call TRBJ2-5, with 7 bases identical to TRBD2. The closer fit of TRBJ2-7 to the DNA end suggests the J call may be wrong. The germline V gene has CDR1 SGHTA and CDR2 FQGNSA. The CDR3 spans 15 residues. The CDR3 nucleotides read TGTGCCAGCAGCTCGCGGAGGGGAGGGACCTACGAGCAGTACTTC. Protein product: CASSSRRGGTYEQYF.

This sequence joins TRBV29-1 and TRBJ2-3, with D perhaps TRBD1 or TRBD2 (7 bases each). Germline values: CDR1 SQVTM, CDR2 ANQGSEA. This CDR3 is 15 amino acids long. V was trimmed by 4 bases and J by 2 bases, leaving 16 bases between them. This CDR3 is CSVGGQGGITDTQYF. DNA for the CDR3: TGCAGCGTTGGAGGGCAGGGGGGGATCACAGATACGCAGTATTTT.

The chain combines TRBV5-1 with TRBJ1-4, with D tentatively TRBD1 (6 bases). Germline loops: CDR1 SGHRS, CDR2 YFSETQ. This CDR3 is 16 amino acids long. Trimming took 0 bases from V and 0 from J, leaving 9 bases between them. The CDR3, as DNA: TGCGCCAGCAGCTTGGGGGGACAAGCAACTAATGAAAAACTGTTTTTT. Translated, it gives CASSLGGQATNEKLFF.

This clone was counted between two and nine times. This sequence joins TRBV4-1 and TRBJ1-2, with D tentatively TRBD1 (5 bases). Trimming cost V 0 bases and J 2 bases, with 10 bases left between them. There are 15 residues in the CDR3. Germline CDR1 reads MGHRA; CDR2 reads YSYEKL. This chain's CDR3 is CASSQDPRGNYGYTF. Here the CDR3 DNA reads TGCGCCAGCAGCCAAGATCCCCGGGGGAACTATGGCTACACCTTC.

The gene calls are TRBV5-1 and TRBJ2-5; 7 bases are shared with TRBD2. The CDR3 consists of 15 residues. V shed 0 bases and J 5 bases; nucleotides not matched to a gene: 7. CDR1 SGHRS and CDR2 YFSETQ come from the germline V gene. The CDR3 region is CASSLGTGRSETQYF. The CDR3 DNA is TGCGCCAGCAGCTTGGGAACCGGGAGGTCGGAGACCCAGTACTTC.

This clone was detected once. The chain joins TRBV5-7 to TRBJ2-2; 7 bases match TRBD1. TRBV5-7 is marked as an open reading frame, function uncertain. The CDR3 loop spans 13 amino acids. With V trimmed by 2 bases and J by 7 bases, 2 bases remained unmatched. The CDR3 nucleotides read TGTGCCAGCAGCTTAGGGGGCAGCGGGGAGCTGTTTTTT. Its translation is CASSLGGSGELFF.